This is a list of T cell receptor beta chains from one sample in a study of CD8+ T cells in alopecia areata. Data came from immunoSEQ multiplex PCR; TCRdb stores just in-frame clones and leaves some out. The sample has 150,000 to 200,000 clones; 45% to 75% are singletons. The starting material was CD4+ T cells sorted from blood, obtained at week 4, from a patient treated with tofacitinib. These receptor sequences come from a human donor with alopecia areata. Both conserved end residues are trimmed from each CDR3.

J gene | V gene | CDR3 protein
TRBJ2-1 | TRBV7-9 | ASSLGGLLGYNEQF
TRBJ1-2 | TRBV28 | ASSKVMVSYGYT
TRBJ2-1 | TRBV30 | AWSVQGIPF
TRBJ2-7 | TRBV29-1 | SVAAGGNEQY
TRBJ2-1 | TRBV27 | ASIPWQF
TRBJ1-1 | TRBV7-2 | ASSLVMGQGEAF
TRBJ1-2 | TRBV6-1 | ASSWVGPGGYT
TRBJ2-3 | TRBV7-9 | ASSLDGGAGTDTQY
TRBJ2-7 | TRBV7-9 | ASSPSYREQY
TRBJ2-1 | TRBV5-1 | ASSLGSGSYNEQF
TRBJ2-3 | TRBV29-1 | SVERGLTDTQY
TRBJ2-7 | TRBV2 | ASRRGSYEQY
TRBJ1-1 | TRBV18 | ASSPELNTEAF
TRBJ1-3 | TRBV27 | ASSPQSTGTRENTIY
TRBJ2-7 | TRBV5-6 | ASSFPLTGAEQY
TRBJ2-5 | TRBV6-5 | ASTTTGGRQETQY
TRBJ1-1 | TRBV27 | ASSLLGGQGVTEAF
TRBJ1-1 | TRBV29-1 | SAALDLNTEAF
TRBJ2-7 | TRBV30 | AWSAVGQPIPDEQY
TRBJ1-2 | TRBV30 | AWKGQGPHYGYT
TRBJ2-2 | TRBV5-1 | ASSLGGNTGELF
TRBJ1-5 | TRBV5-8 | ASSTRPTRPQH
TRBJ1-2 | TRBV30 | AWSVGNRRTNYGYT
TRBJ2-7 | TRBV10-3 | AISLAEAYEQY
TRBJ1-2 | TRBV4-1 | ASSQGQPSGYT
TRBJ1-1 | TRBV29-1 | SADSYTEAF
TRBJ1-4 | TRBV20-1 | SARDEKLF
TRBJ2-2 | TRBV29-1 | SVDLVGQGAWNTGELF
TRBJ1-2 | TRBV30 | AWSVQANYGYT
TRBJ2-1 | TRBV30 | AWAPGQGSRYNEQF
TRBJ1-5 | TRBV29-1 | SVAILPAGQPQH
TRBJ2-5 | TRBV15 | ATSRDLGLGTSGGETQY
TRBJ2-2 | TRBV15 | ATSRDSGANAGELF
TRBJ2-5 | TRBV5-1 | ASSLLGEETQY
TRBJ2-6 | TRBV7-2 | ASSFRYAISGANVLT
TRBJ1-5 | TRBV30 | AWSVRGPQH